The 24 T cell receptor beta chains presented below share a single source sample, sequenced in a study of beta chain features in type 1 diabetes (dated by TCRdb to the late 2010s). The method behind the library was the immunoSEQ multiplex PCR assay. All of the isolated RNA was reverse transcribed with the High Capacity cDNA Reverse Transcription Kit, so expressed TCRB transcripts were sequenced. Sourced from immuneACCESS, this table was stored by TCRdb with only in-frame sequences that have V and J called. A share of the clones is absent; for the studies checked, an unresolved V gene accounts for under half, and the remainder has no known explanation. Here the sample has 900,000 or so clones; roughly a sixth occur a single time. About 0.02% of the sample rests with the top ten. Sequencing was done on a sample of naive CD4+ T cells from blood. The label giving this sample's cell subset or site can be read as: true naive CD4+ T cells. The receptor source for this set is a woman under 30 in good health.

The chain recombines TRBV19 with TRBJ2-4, with D tentatively TRBD2 (6 bases). Per the germline V gene, CDR1 is LNHDA and CDR2 is SQIVND (reference sequence). V was clipped by 4 bases and J by 7 bases, with 23 bases between them. This CDR3 contains 17 residues. The CDR3 DNA reads TGTGCCAGTAGTAACCCGCAACGCGGGGTACTCGGGAACATTCAGTACTTC. Its protein product is CASSNPQRGVLGNIQYF.

CDR3 sequence reads: CASSERDLNTEAFF. The CDR3 bases are TGTGCCAGCAGTGAGAGGGACTTGAACACTGAAGCTTTCTTT. The rearrangement links TRBV9 to TRBJ1-1; D is possibly TRBD1 (5 bases). The CDR3 contains 14 residues. Trimming shortened V by 5 bases and J by 0 bases, and 11 bases separated the two germline ends. Germline V lookup: CDR1 SGDLS, CDR2 YYNGEE.

The rearrangement joins TRBV6-5 to TRBJ2-7; no clear D gene. CDR1 is MNHEY, CDR2 SVGAGI, per germline. V lost 0 bases, J lost 3 bases, and 9 bases lay in between. The CDR3 has 14 amino acids. The DNA of the CDR3 is TGTGCCAGCAGTTACTCCCAAATCGGCTACGAGCAGTACTTC. Translation gives CASSYSQIGYEQYF.

The sample holds a few counts of this clone. This chain connects TRBV18 to TRBJ2-1; D is uncertain. Looked up from germline, CDR1 is KGHSH and CDR2 is LQKENI. The CDR3 consists of 14 residues. Deletions cut 2 bases from V and 4 bases from J, with 9 bases between. CDR3 nucleotides: TGTGCCAGCTCACCAACAACTATATACAATGAGCAGTTCTTC. Translation: CASSPTTIYNEQFF.

Concerning this clone itself: Other DNA sequences in this specimen translate into the identical CDR3. This chain uses TRBV6-5 with TRBJ2-7; perhaps D is TRBD1 or TRBD2 (5 bases each). The ends were cut back, 6 bases at V and 2 bases at J, with 11 bases in the middle. This CDR3 is built from 13 residues. Per the germline V gene, CDR1 is MNHEY and CDR2 is SVGAGI. CDR3 loop: CASSPGTAYEQYF. The CDR3 DNA reads TGTGCCAGCAGCCCCGGGACGGCCTACGAGCAGTACTTC.

The chain links TRBV5-6 to TRBJ2-7, with no clear D. The germline V gene encodes CDR1 SGHDT and CDR2 YYEEEE. The CDR3 spans 15 residues. V was cut by 4 bases and J by 4 bases, with 18 bases left in between. CDR3 loop: CASSLSFGSFYEQYF. The CDR3 nucleotides read TGTGCCAGCAGCCTGAGTTTCGGCAGCTTTTACGAGCAGTACTTC. The full variable domain, rest sourced from reference TRBV5-6 and TRBJ2-7, is DAGVTQSPTHLIKTRGQQVTLRCSPKSGHDTVSWYQQALGQGPQFIFQYYEEEERQRGNFPDRFSGHQFPNYSSELNVNALLLGDSALYLCASSLSFGSFYEQYFGPGTRLTVT.

This chain connects TRBV6-5 to TRBJ1-1; D call uncertain. The CDR3 consists of 11 residues. Germline CDR1 is MNHEY and CDR2 is SVGAGI. Trimming left V 6 bases short and J 7 bases short, with 9 bases between. The CDR3 here is CASRRVDEAFF. The CDR3, as DNA: TGTGCCAGCAGGCGAGTCGATGAAGCTTTCTTT.

This clone appeared a few times. The chain has TRBV6-1 and TRBJ2-7; D is perhaps TRBD1 (6 bases). Germline CDR1 reads MNHNS; CDR2 reads SASEGT. With 5 bases removed from V and 1 base from J, the gap between germline ends came to 15 bases. This CDR3 region has 15 residues. CDR3 nucleotide sequence: TGTGCCAGCAGTCCCACGGGACAACTTTCCTACGAGCAGTACTTC. Translated, it gives CASSPTGQLSYEQYF.

The genes are TRBV11-3 and TRBJ2-7; D gene ambiguous. CDR3 size: 12 residues. V lost 8 bases and J lost 4, with 12 bases in between. Germline V lookup: CDR1 SGHNT, CDR2 YENEEA. As DNA, the CDR3 is TGTGCCAGCGCCCTAGTGGGGTACGAGCAGTACTTC. Its protein product is CASALVGYEQYF.

The chain joins TRBV15 to TRBJ2-7; 8 positions match TRBD1. The V gene end was trimmed by 8 bases and the J gene end by 5 bases; junction bases not matched to a gene: 14. The germline CDR1 and CDR2 sequences are LNHNV and YYDKDF (reference sequence). The CDR3 length is 15 residues. CDR3 DNA sequence: TGTGCCACCGGGGCGCAACCGACAGGGGCGGACGAGCAGTACTTC. Translating it yields CATGAQPTGADEQYF.

In this sample, this clone turned up a few times. The rearrangement links TRBV28 to TRBJ1-2; 9 bases agree with TRBD1. Germline V gene lookup returns CDR1 MDHEN and CDR2 SYDVKM. This CDR3 spans 15 amino acids. Losses at the gene ends were 5 bases for V and 8 bases for J; bases not matched to a gene: 12. The CDR3 reads CASSKSPGTGFGYTF. CDR3 sequence (DNA): TGTGCCAGCAGTAAGAGTCCCGGGACAGGGTTCGGCTACACCTTC.

The DNA for the CDR3 is TGCGCCAGCAGCCACAGTTCAGGGACCGGGGAGCTGTTTTTT. Its translation is CASSHSSGTGELFF. The gene calls are TRBV4-3 and TRBJ2-2; D may be TRBD1 (5 bases). The CDR3 totals 14 residues. Trimming cost V 3 bases and J 5 bases, with 10 bases left between them. Per the germline V gene, CDR1 is LGHNA and CDR2 is YSLEER.

The gene calls are TRBV5-1 and TRBJ2-1; TRBD1 agrees at 10 bases. The V gene's germline CDR1 is SGHRS and CDR2 YFSETQ. The junction had 11 bases not matched to a gene; V was cut back by 4 bases and J by 4 bases. The CDR3 is 17 residues long. CDR3 in amino acids: CASSPGTGEGYYNEQFF. The CDR3 bases are TGCGCCAGCAGCCCCGGGACAGGGGAAGGGTATTACAATGAGCAGTTCTTC.

The chain combines TRBV14 with TRBJ2-1; 10 positions match TRBD2. This CDR3 contains 19 residues. V lost 10 bases to trimming and J lost 4 bases; unmatched junction nucleotides: 22. The germline CDR1 and CDR2 sequences are SGHDN and FVKESK. This CDR3 is CATPDRPGLAPIFYNEQFF. The CDR3 DNA is TGTGCCACTCCGGACAGGCCGGGACTAGCGCCAATCTTTTACAATGAGCAGTTCTTC.

V usage is TRBV5-1 and J usage is TRBJ2-7; D unclear. Germline CDR1 SGHRS, CDR2 YFSETQ. The V end lost 4 bases, the J end lost 0 bases, and 11 bases lay between the germline ends. The CDR3 is 14 residues long. CDR3 nucleotides: TGCGCCAGCAGCGGCACCGGCCACTCCTACGAGCAGTACTTC. It is translated as CASSGTGHSYEQYF. The variable domain in full, completed from reference TRBV5-1 and TRBJ2-7, reads KAGVTQTPRYLIKTRGQQVTLSCSPISGHRSVSWYQQTPGQGLQFLFEYFSETQRNKGNFPGRFSGRQFSNSRSEMNVSTLELGDSALYLCASSGTGHSYEQYFGPGTRLTVT.

The V call is TRBV28, the J call TRBJ1-5; 12 nucleotides align to TRBD1. CDR1 and CDR2 (germline): MDHEN, SYDVKM. The CDR3 spans 17 residues. The ends lost 1 base at V and 2 bases at J; junction bases unmatched: 3. As DNA, the CDR3 is TGTGCCAGCAGTTTATCCGGGACAGGGGGCGGCAATCAGCCCCAGCATTTT. Residues: CASSLSGTGGGNQPQHF.

This sequence joins TRBV2 and TRBJ2-1; 7 positions match TRBD2. Trimming took 6 bases from V and 0 from J; bases not matched to a gene: 8. Germline lookup yields CDR1 SNHLY and CDR2 FYNNEI. The CDR3 is made up of 16 amino acids. The CDR3 loop reads CASRRAGTPSYNEQFF. CDR3 sequence (DNA): TGTGCCAGCAGGCGAGCGGGAACGCCCTCCTACAATGAGCAGTTCTTC.

This rearrangement joins TRBV5-1 to TRBJ2-1, with TRBD2 identical over 13 bases. Germline loops: CDR1 SGHRS, CDR2 YFSETQ. The V and J ends lost 4 bases and 2 bases, in that order; junction bases with no gene match: 3. This CDR3 is 16 amino acids long. CDR3 nucleotides: TGCGCCAGCAGCCGTGGGACTAGCGGGACCTACAATGAGCAGTTCTTC. Translation: CASSRGTSGTYNEQFF.

The V call is TRBV29-1, the J call TRBJ2-7, with D unclear. V dropped 5 bases and J dropped 2 bases, with 7 bases sitting between them. Germline loops: CDR1 SQVTM, CDR2 ANQGSEA. The CDR3 totals 11 residues. This chain's CDR3 is CSVSIAYEQYF. In DNA form, the CDR3 reads TGCAGCGTTTCAATTGCCTACGAGCAGTACTTC.

A few counts support this clone. This sequence joins TRBV2 and TRBJ2-2, with D maybe TRBD2 (6 bases). CDR1 is SNHLY and CDR2 is FYNNEI in the germline V gene. This CDR3 is built from 17 residues. The V end lost 4 bases, the J end lost 1 base, and 16 bases lay between the germline ends. CDR3 region: CASSGPRAGRNTGELFF. CDR3 nucleotides: TGTGCCAGCAGTGGGCCCCGGGCGGGAAGGAACACCGGGGAGCTGTTTTTT.

Only a few counts were recorded for this clone. The genes are TRBV19 and TRBJ1-3; no definite D call. Trimming stripped 3 bases from V and 0 bases from J, with 15 bases between. This CDR3 comprises 17 residues. Germline V gene data show CDR1 as LNHDA and CDR2 as SQIVND (reference sequence). The CDR3 loop is CASSIPGSAVSGNTIYF. The CDR3 DNA is TGTGCCAGTAGTATTCCCGGATCCGCCGTCTCTGGAAACACCATATATTTT.

This clone has more than one count but fewer than ten. V usage is TRBV6-5 and J usage is TRBJ2-3; 9 bases fit TRBD2. Looked up from germline, CDR1 is MNHEY and CDR2 is SVGAGI. This CDR3 is 15 amino acids long. With 2 bases clipped from V and 4 bases from J, the junction kept 4 bases outside the gene matches. CDR3: CASSYGTSLADTQYF. CDR3 nucleotide sequence: TGTGCCAGCAGTTACGGGACTAGCCTTGCAGATACGCAGTATTTT.

The chain carries TRBV11-2 and TRBJ1-2; D is unclear. Trimming cost V 3 bases and J 2 bases, with 10 bases left between them. Germline V lookup: CDR1 SGHAT, CDR2 FQNNGV. The CDR3 is 14 amino acids. The CDR3 DNA reads as TGTGCCAGCAGCTTGAGTCGGCTGAACTATGGCTACACCTTC. Translated, it gives CASSLSRLNYGYTF.

The gene calls are TRBV11-2 and TRBJ2-3, with D maybe TRBD1 (6 bases). CDR3 size: 16 residues. Germline CDR1 is SGHAT and CDR2 is FQNNGV. V was trimmed by 5 bases and J by 0 bases, leaving 15 bases between them. CDR3 sequence: CASSPQRGISTDTQYF. CDR3 DNA: TGTGCCAGCAGCCCCCAGAGGGGGATTAGCACAGATACGCAGTATTTT.